This T cell receptor beta chain was found in a study of T cells in Graves' hyperthyroidism and ophthalmopathy. General study findings and limits: Patients with ophthalmopathy were separated from those with stable hyperthyroidism by a 13 V-J model.

Per germline, CDR1 SGHTA and CDR2 FQGNSA. V gave up 4 bases and J gave up 1 base; unmatched junction bases: 12. This CDR3 has 18 residues. In this sample, this clonotype turned up many times. Its antigen is still unknown. For the diagnoses, clinical symptoms, serum thyroxine and TRAb, thyroid ultrasound and orbital computed tomography were used. TCR beta CDR3 region amplification was performed from RNA transcripts. The HTBI primer set was used in a first-round RT-PCR of the TCR CDR3. TCRdb analysed the multiplex PCR reads with MiXCR anew, one entry per CDR3 protein. The sample carries about 370,000 distinct CDR3 sequences, around 15% recorded once.

This receptor was obtained from a woman aged 60-75 years with Graves' ophthalmopathy. The chain is built from TRBV7-2 and TRBJ2-3; 9 bases fit TRBD2. Sequencing used blood. CDR3: CASSSRLAGEWGTDTQYF. The CDR3 bases are TGTGCCAGCAGCTCGAGGTTAGCGGGAGAATGGGGCACAGATACGCAGTATTTT.